This TCR beta chain was captured by sequencing in a study of cytomegalovirus exposure and HLA in healthy donors. Study-level information: Membership in the Caucasian-associated ancestry cluster was found for 81% of almost 400 genotyped donors.

In the PCR, 60 Vbeta and 13 Jbeta primers were used. The table came from immunoSEQ multiplex PCR; TCRdb's copy has only in-frame clones and leaves some out. Of approximately 160,000 clones listed, around 77% are singletons. The TCR sequence derives from a woman aged 45-65 years in good health and CMV-seropositive. Material for sequencing was PBMCs.

This CDR3 is CASSPIGVLNSPLHF. The DNA of the CDR3 is TGTGCCAGCAGCCCCATAGGGGTCTTGAATTCACCCCTCCACTTT. The J gene is TRBJ1-6, the V gene TRBV7-9; D is perhaps TRBD1 (5 bases). The CDR3 spans 15 residues. Trimming took off 5 bases at V and 7 bases at J, with 15 bases between the two ends. Germline values: CDR1 SEHNR, CDR2 FQNEAQ (reference sequence).